This T cell receptor beta chain was sequenced for a study of cytomegalovirus exposure and HLA in healthy donors. The CDR3 totals 15 residues. CDR1 is SGHAT and CDR2 is FQNNGV in the germline V gene. V lost 2 bases to trimming and J lost 1 base, with 11 bases between them. The PCR ran on 60 Vbeta and 13 Jbeta primers. Clones were read by immunoSEQ multiplex PCR, and TCRdb kept only the in-frame ones, dropping some. The sample lists around 150,000 clones; approximately 86% were seen once. The source material was PBMCs. J is TRBJ1-1 and V is TRBV11-2; the D gene is possibly TRBD1 (5 bases). The receptor was isolated from a woman aged 18-29 years in good health and CMV-seronegative. Written as DNA, the CDR3 is TGTGCCAGCAGCTTACCGGGGGTGGGGAACACTGAAGCTTTCTTT. This gives the protein CASSLPGVGNTEAFF.